This T cell receptor (beta chain) derives from a study of T cell responses to AZD1222 COVID-19 vaccine. On the study more broadly: Doses given second, at about 4 or about 12 weeks, were pooled. Study-level points and caveats: With two AZD1222 doses given, Spike-specific TCR breadth and depth both rose. Donor demographics were predominantly white British with a female majority; clonal diversity may be underestimated.

Method: immunoSEQ multiplex PCR; TCRdb's copy keeps in-frame clones and lacks some. The sample consists of around 180,000 clones, almost 95% of them appearing once. Points on this clone: Its antigen is as yet unknown.

CDR3 length: 15 residues. The germline CDR1 and CDR2 sequences are LGHDT and YNNKEL (reference sequence). Trimming stripped 1 base from V and 5 bases from J, with 14 bases between. Here the sequenced sample was peripheral blood, taken on day 0 of AZD1222 vaccination. This chain uses TRBV3-1 (or the pseudogene TRBV3-2) with TRBJ1-1, with no clear D. The clonotype comes from an adult in good health. This chain's CDR3 is CASSQGEGGWTEAFF. The CDR3 DNA reads TGTGCCAGCAGCCAAGGGGAGGGTGGGTGGACTGAAGCTTTCTTT.